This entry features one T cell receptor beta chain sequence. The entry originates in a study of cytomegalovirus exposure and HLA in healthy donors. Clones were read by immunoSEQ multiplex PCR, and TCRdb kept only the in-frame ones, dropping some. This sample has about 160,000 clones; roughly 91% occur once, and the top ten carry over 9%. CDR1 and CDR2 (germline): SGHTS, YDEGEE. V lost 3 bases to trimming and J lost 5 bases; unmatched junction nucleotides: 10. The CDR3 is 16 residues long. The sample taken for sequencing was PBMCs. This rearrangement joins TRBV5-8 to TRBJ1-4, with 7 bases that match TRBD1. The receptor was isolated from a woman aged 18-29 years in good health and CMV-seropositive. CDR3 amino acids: CASSWIGTAVNEKLFF. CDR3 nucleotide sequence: TGTGCCAGCAGCTGGATCGGGACAGCCGTGAATGAAAAACTGTTTTTT.